This T cell receptor beta chain came from a study of cytomegalovirus exposure and HLA in healthy donors. PCR was performed using 60 Vbeta and 13 Jbeta primers. Method: immunoSEQ multiplex PCR; TCRdb's copy keeps in-frame clones and lacks some. This sample has approximately 150,000 clones; 75% to 90% occur once, and the top ten carry less than 3%. Study-wide points: Later analysis identified about 15,000 TCR beta sequences associated with HLA alleles, using a false discovery rate threshold of 0.05.

A note on this clone: Antigen unknown.

This receptor was identified in a woman in her thirties in good health and CMV-seronegative. The sequenced sample was PBMCs.

CDR3 in amino acids: CASSLKQRGLETQYF. CDR3 nucleotides: TGTGCCAGCAGTTTGAAGCAAAGGGGCCTAGAGACCCAGTACTTC. The V and J genes are TRBV28 and TRBJ2-5, with D possibly matching TRBD1 (5 bases). Germline V gene lookup returns CDR1 MDHEN and CDR2 SYDVKM. This CDR3 contains 15 residues. V lost 3 bases and J lost 4, with 15 bases in between. The complete variable domain, with remaining parts taken from reference TRBV28 and TRBJ2-5, reads DVKVTQSSRYLVKRTGEKVFLECVQDMDHENMFWYRQDPGLGLRLIYFSYDVKMKEKGDIPEGYSVSREKKERFSLILESASTNQTSMYLCASSLKQRGLETQYFGPGTRLLVL.